A single sample gave rise to the 31 T cell receptor beta chains below, sequenced in a study of sequential checkpoint blockade in melanoma. Treatment specified: randomized to nivolumab then ipilimumab (arm A) or the reverse (arm B). Here immunoSEQ multiplex PCR was the method, and the copy in TCRdb shows in-frame clones only, minus some. The sample lists about 12,000 clones, roughly 80% seen once, with 10% in the top ten. Sample: CD8+ T cells sorted from blood (inferred from file names), taken from a patient given nivolumab and ipilimumab in sequence. Source of these receptors: a human donor with melanoma.

CDR3: CASSLRDSDYEQFF. The CDR3 nucleotides read TGTGCCAGCAGCCTTCGGGACTCAGACTATGAGCAGTTCTTC. This chain joins TRBV9 and TRBJ2-1; tentative D call: TRBD2 (6 bases). This CDR3 spans 14 amino acids. V gave up 4 bases and J gave up 8 bases, with 16 bases separating them. Germline CDR1 and CDR2: SGDLS and YYNGEE.

The chain recombines TRBV4-2 with TRBJ2-7, with D uncertain. Germline CDR1 and CDR2: LGHNA and YNFKEQ. Trimming took off 0 bases at V and 3 bases at J, with 9 bases between the two ends. This CDR3 region has 14 residues. The CDR3, as DNA: TGTGCCAGCAGCCAAGAACTACACCTCTACGAGCAGTACTTC. It codes for CASSQELHLYEQYF.

The chain combines TRBV13 with TRBJ2-1; the match to TRBD2 covers 13 bases. The CDR3 consists of 15 residues. Germline CDR1 and CDR2: PRHDT and FYEKMQ (reference sequence). J gave up 9 bases and V 5 bases, and 7 bases lay outside the gene matches. The CDR3 here is CASSPRLAGGGEQFF. The DNA for the CDR3 is TGTGCCAGCAGCCCCCGACTAGCGGGAGGAGGTGAGCAGTTCTTC. The full variable domain, rest sourced from reference TRBV13 and TRBJ2-1, is AAGVIQSPRHLIKEKRETATLKCYPIPRHDTVYWYQQGPGQDPQFLISFYEKMQSDKGSIPDRFSAQQFSDYHSELNMSSLELGDSALYFCASSPRLAGGGEQFFGPGTRLTVL.

The rearrangement uses TRBV27 and TRBJ2-7; 10 bases agree with TRBD2. CDR1 is MNHEY, CDR2 SMNVEV, per germline (reference sequence). There are 17 residues in the CDR3. The V gene end was trimmed by 2 bases and the J gene end by 0 bases; junction bases not matched to a gene: 7. This chain's CDR3 is CASSLGLAGVSSYEQYF. CDR3 nucleotide sequence: TGTGCCAGCAGTTTAGGGCTAGCGGGAGTTTCCTCCTACGAGCAGTACTTC.

The V call is TRBV4-2, the J call TRBJ2-5, with D hard to call. The last part of the DNA fits TRBJ2-7 better; the J call may be wrong. This CDR3 comprises 13 residues. The V gene's germline CDR1 is LGHNA and CDR2 YNFKEQ. CDR3 nucleotide sequence: TGTGCCAGCAGCCAAGACCCCCCCTACGAGCAGTACTTC. This sequence encodes CASSQDPPYEQYF.

V usage is TRBV7-9 and J usage is TRBJ2-5, with 7 bases matching TRBD2. The CDR3 runs to 17 residues. From germline, CDR1 is SEHNR and CDR2 FQNEAQ (reference sequence). After removal of 5 bases from V and 1 base from J, the junction contained 13 bases not matched to a gene. The CDR3 reads CASSPWFVSGGQETQYF. The CDR3 DNA follows: TGTGCCAGCAGCCCTTGGTTTGTCTCGGGGGGCCAAGAGACCCAGTACTTC.

This clone was detected only once. The gene calls are TRBV7-9 and TRBJ2-1; 10 nucleotides agree with TRBD2. The CDR3 runs 19 residues. V gave up 4 bases and J gave up 2 bases; unmatched junction bases: 14. Germline assignment: CDR1 SEHNR and CDR2 FQNEAQ (reference sequence). The CDR3: CASSYSGTASGSPYNEQFF. Here the CDR3 DNA reads TGTGCCAGCAGCTACTCCGGGACAGCTAGCGGGAGTCCCTACAATGAGCAGTTCTTC.

The chain is built from TRBV4-2 and TRBJ2-3; 9 bases line up with TRBD2. This CDR3 is built from 16 residues. The V gene end was trimmed by 0 bases and the J gene end by 4 bases; junction bases not matched to a gene: 5. CDR1 is LGHNA, CDR2 YNFKEQ, per germline. The CDR3 here is CASSQELAGEADTQYF. The CDR3 DNA reads as TGTGCCAGCAGCCAAGAGTTAGCGGGAGAGGCAGATACGCAGTATTTT.

The V call is TRBV28, the J call TRBJ2-5; D is perhaps TRBD2 (5 bases). The J call is uncertain, as TRBJ2-7 better fits the DNA end. This CDR3 is built from 14 residues. Per germline, CDR1 MDHEN and CDR2 SYDVKM. In DNA, the CDR3 is TGTGCCAGCAGTTTTGGCGGGTGGACCTACGAGCAGTACTTC. Amino acids: CASSFGGWTYEQYF.

The chain has TRBV9 and TRBJ2-2; 9 bases are a match to TRBD2. The germline V gene has CDR1 SGDLS and CDR2 YYNGEE. Trimming removed 0 bases from V and 7 bases from J; junction bases left unmatched: 16. This CDR3 contains 19 residues. CDR3 protein: CASSVAGMTSGPNGGELFF. The CDR3 coding sequence is TGTGCCAGCAGCGTAGCCGGGATGACTAGCGGACCCAATGGCGGGGAGCTGTTTTTT.

This chain links TRBV7-3 with TRBJ2-5; 10 positions agree with TRBD1. The J call may be mistaken, given a closer DNA end match to TRBJ2-7. Per germline, CDR1 SGHTA and CDR2 FQGTGA. The length of the CDR3 is 15 residues. For the CDR3, the DNA is TGTGCCAGCAGCTTCGGACAGGGGGGGCCGTACGAGCAGTACTTC. Its translation is CASSFGQGGPYEQYF.

The chain has TRBV29-1 and TRBJ2-7, with 7 bases identical to TRBD1. CDR1 and CDR2 from the germline V gene are SQVTM and ANQGSEA. J lost 6 bases, V lost 8 bases, and 10 bases had no gene match. The CDR3 sequence is 12 residues long. The CDR3 is CSPRGNRSEQYF. CDR3 nucleotide sequence: TGCAGCCCCAGGGGGAATCGGTCCGAGCAGTACTTC.

In the case of this clone: Other DNA sequences in the sample encode the same CDR3. The chain has TRBV2 and TRBJ1-5; tentatively, D is TRBD1 (6 bases). CDR1 is SNHLY, CDR2 FYNNEI, per germline. The V gene lost 6 bases and the J gene lost 1 base, with 10 bases spanning the gap. There are 14 residues in the CDR3. The CDR3: CASRWDTSNQPQHF. CDR3 bases: TGTGCCAGCAGGTGGGACACCAGCAATCAGCCCCAGCATTTT.

The chain joins TRBV27 to TRBJ1-1, with D hard to call. Looked up from germline, CDR1 is MNHEY and CDR2 is SMNVEV (reference sequence). This CDR3 contains 14 residues. Between the trimmed V and J ends, which lost 5 bases and 2 bases, there was a span of 12 bases. Here the CDR3 reads CASSRGSHNTEAFF. CDR3 DNA sequence: TGTGCCAGCAGTAGAGGGAGTCACAACACTGAAGCTTTCTTT.

This chain connects TRBV2 to TRBJ1-1; D is unresolved. The CDR3 is 13 amino acids. With 7 bases removed from V and 4 bases from J, the gap between germline ends came to 13 bases. CDR1 and CDR2 from the germline V gene are SNHLY and FYNNEI. For the CDR3, the DNA is TGTGCCAGCACTGTTGGGCTGGGCACTGAAGCTTTCTTT. Amino acids: CASTVGLGTEAFF.

The chain employs TRBV9 and TRBJ2-3; D is possibly TRBD2 (6 bases). The length of the CDR3 is 18 residues. CDR1 SGDLS and CDR2 YYNGEE come from the germline V gene. V was trimmed by 2 bases and J by 0 bases, leaving 19 bases between them. The chain's CDR3 is CASSVYPEGRISTDTQYF. For the CDR3, the DNA is TGTGCCAGCAGCGTTTACCCGGAGGGGCGGATTAGCACAGATACGCAGTATTTT.

V is TRBV4-1 and J is TRBJ2-1; TRBD2 matches 8 bases. The CDR3 spans 15 residues. Germline V gene data show CDR1 as MGHRA and CDR2 as YSYEKL. Unmatched junction bases numbered 2, after V lost 1 base and J lost 3 bases. CDR3 residues: CASSQGTSSYNEQFF. Here the CDR3 DNA reads TGCGCCAGCAGCCAAGGGACTAGCAGCTACAATGAGCAGTTCTTC.

This chain links TRBV4-1 with TRBJ2-1; the match to TRBD2 covers 8 bases. This CDR3 has 16 residues. Trimming cost V 6 bases and J 0 bases; bases outside gene matches: 7. From germline, CDR1 is MGHRA and CDR2 YSYEKL. The CDR3 reads CASSRTSGNSYNEQFF. The CDR3 DNA follows: TGCGCCAGCAGTCGAACTAGCGGCAACTCCTACAATGAGCAGTTCTTC.

The chain joins TRBV29-1 to TRBJ2-7, with 11 bases fitting TRBD2. V was clipped by 8 bases and J by 4 bases; unmatched bases: 10. Germline CDR1 and CDR2: SQVTM and ANQGSEA. The CDR3 is 14 amino acids. CDR3 sequence (DNA): TGCAGCATCACTACTAGCGGGAGTTTATACGAGCAGTACTTC. Amino acid sequence: CSITTSGSLYEQYF.

Only a few counts were recorded for this clone. The chain links TRBV27 to TRBJ2-7; 8 nucleotides align to TRBD1. The CDR3 runs 13 residues. The J segment lost 2 bases and the V segment lost 8 bases, leaving 5 bases of the junction unmatched. Germline V gene data show CDR1 as MNHEY and CDR2 as SMNVEV (reference sequence). The CDR3 loop is CASQTGAAYEQYF. The CDR3 coding sequence is TGTGCCAGCCAGACAGGGGCAGCCTACGAGCAGTACTTC.

The chain joins TRBV11-3 to TRBJ2-2, with 7 positions matching TRBD2. The CDR3 length is 15 residues. The V and J ends lost 1 base and 5 bases, in that order; junction bases with no gene match: 4. The germline V gene has CDR1 SGHNT and CDR2 YENEEA. CDR3 sequence: CASSLGRGGTGELFF. The DNA for the CDR3 is TGTGCCAGCAGCTTAGGACGGGGAGGGACCGGGGAGCTGTTTTTT. The entire variable domain, with the rest obtained from reference TRBV11-3 and TRBJ2-2, is as follows: EAGVVQSPRYKIIEKKQPVAFWCNPISGHNTLYWYLQNLGQGPELLIRYENEEAVDDSQLPKDRFSAERLKGVDSTLKIQPAELGDSAVYLCASSLGRGGTGELFFGEGSRLTVL.

The rearrangement uses TRBV4-3 and TRBJ2-1; 9 bases map to TRBD2. The ends lost 0 bases at V and 10 bases at J; junction bases unmatched: 13. This CDR3 comprises 17 residues. In germline, CDR1 is LGHNA, CDR2 YSLEER. The CDR3 here is CASSQDGALAGTGEQFF. CDR3 DNA sequence: TGCGCCAGCAGCCAAGATGGGGCACTAGCGGGCACCGGGGAGCAGTTCTTC.

J is TRBJ2-1 and V is TRBV4-1; weak D call: TRBD2 (5 bases). The germline CDR1 and CDR2 sequences are MGHRA and YSYEKL. This CDR3 region has 15 residues. Trimming removed 1 base from V and 3 bases from J, with 10 bases in between. The CDR3 DNA follows: TGCGCCAGCAGCCAAGTGGGCCGGGACTACAATGAGCAGTTCTTC. Protein product: CASSQVGRDYNEQFF.

The chain combines TRBV27 with TRBJ2-5; 10 nucleotides line up with TRBD2. Germline CDR1 is MNHEY and CDR2 is SMNVEV (reference sequence). V trimming: 4 bases; J trimming: 5 bases; junction bases outside the gene matches: 19. The CDR3 has 19 amino acids. The CDR3 sequence is CASSSKLPIGSGGPETQYF. The CDR3, as DNA: TGTGCCAGCAGTTCCAAACTACCCATCGGTAGCGGGGGGCCTGAGACCCAGTACTTC.

The V and J genes are TRBV13 and TRBJ1-2; no definite D call. Looked up from germline, CDR1 is PRHDT and CDR2 is FYEKMQ (reference sequence). The V and J ends lost 3 bases and 8 bases respectively, with 22 bases between them. This CDR3 contains 16 residues. The CDR3 sequence is CASSFGEDPSSGGYTF. The DNA for the CDR3 is TGTGCCAGCAGCTTTGGGGAAGACCCATCCTCGGGGGGCTACACCTTC. The full variable domain, rest sourced from reference TRBV13 and TRBJ1-2, is AAGVIQSPRHLIKEKRETATLKCYPIPRHDTVYWYQQGPGQDPQFLISFYEKMQSDKGSIPDRFSAQQFSDYHSELNMSSLELGDSALYFCASSFGEDPSSGGYTFGSGTRLTVV.

This chain uses TRBV5-4 with TRBJ2-5, with TRBD1 matching over 7 bases. The germline V gene has CDR1 SGHNT and CDR2 YYREEE (reference sequence). CDR3 length equals 13 residues. Trimming cost V 4 bases and J 2 bases; bases outside gene matches: 2. The CDR3 loop is CASSTGEQETQYF. CDR3 sequence (DNA): TGTGCCAGCAGCACAGGGGAACAAGAGACCCAGTACTTC.

V usage is TRBV4-1 and J usage is TRBJ2-7; a weak D match, TRBD1 (6 bases). The germline V gene has CDR1 MGHRA and CDR2 YSYEKL. CDR3 length: 15 amino acids. V was pared by 3 bases and J by 2 bases, with 14 bases between. The CDR3 protein is CASSHRDTLAYEQYF. The CDR3 coding sequence is TGCGCCAGCAGCCACAGGGACACGCTAGCCTACGAGCAGTACTTC.

The chain recombines TRBV28 with TRBJ1-6, with D perhaps TRBD1 (5 bases). Trimming removed 6 bases at V and 0 bases at J, with 15 bases between. This CDR3 is built from 17 residues. Germline assignment: CDR1 MDHEN and CDR2 SYDVKM. The CDR3: CASSFGGGFSYNSPLHF. CDR3 coding DNA: TGTGCCAGCAGCTTCGGGGGGGGTTTCTCCTATAATTCACCCCTCCACTTT.

J is TRBJ1-1 and V is TRBV5-6; D is undetermined. Trimming shortened V by 5 bases and J by 3 bases, and 11 bases separated the two germline ends. Germline-derived CDR1 and CDR2 are SGHDT and YYEEEE. There are 13 residues in the CDR3. DNA of the CDR3: TGTGCCAGCAGTTCGGGGTTTTACACTGAAGCTTTCTTT. It codes for CASSSGFYTEAFF.

The sample holds a few counts of this clone. The CDR3 DNA sequence: TGTGCCAGCAGTTTCAGGAGCGGGAGAGATACGCAGTATTTT. Translated, it gives CASSFRSGRDTQYF. V gene TRBV27 combines with J gene TRBJ2-3, with 8 bases identical to TRBD2. CDR3 length equals 14 residues. Germline V gene data show CDR1 as MNHEY and CDR2 as SMNVEV (reference sequence). With 3 bases clipped from V and 5 bases from J, the junction kept 4 bases outside the gene matches.

In its sample, this clone was seen a few times. V gene TRBV7-9 combines with J gene TRBJ2-1; TRBD1 matches at 11 bases. This CDR3 comprises 16 residues. The germline gives CDR1 SEHNR, CDR2 FQNEAQ (reference sequence). V gave up 11 bases and J gave up 0 bases; unmatched junction bases: 9. CDR3 DNA sequence: TGTGCCTGGCGTCGGGACAGGGGGAGCTCCTACAATGAGCAGTTCTTC. Translated, it gives CAWRRDRGSSYNEQFF.